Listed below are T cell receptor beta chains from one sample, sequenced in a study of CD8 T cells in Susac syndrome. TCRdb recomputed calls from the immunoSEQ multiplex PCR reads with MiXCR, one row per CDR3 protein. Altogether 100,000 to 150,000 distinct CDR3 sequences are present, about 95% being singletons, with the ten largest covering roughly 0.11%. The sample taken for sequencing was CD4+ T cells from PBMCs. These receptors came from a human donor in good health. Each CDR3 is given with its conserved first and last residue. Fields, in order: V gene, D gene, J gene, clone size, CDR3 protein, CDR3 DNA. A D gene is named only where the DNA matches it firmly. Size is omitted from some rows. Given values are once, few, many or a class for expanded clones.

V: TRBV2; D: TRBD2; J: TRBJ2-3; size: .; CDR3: CASRRLAGNTDTQYF; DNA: TGTGCCAGCAGGCGACTAGCGGGAAACACAGATACGCAGTATTTT
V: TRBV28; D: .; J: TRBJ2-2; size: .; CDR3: CASSRQTANTGELFF; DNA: TGTGCCAGCAGTCGACAGACCGCGAACACCGGGGAGCTGTTTTTT
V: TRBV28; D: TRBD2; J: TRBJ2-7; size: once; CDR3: CASSLLAGPYEQYF; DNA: TGTGCCAGCAGTTTACTAGCGGGGCCCTACGAGCAGTACTTC
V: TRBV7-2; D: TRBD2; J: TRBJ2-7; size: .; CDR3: CASSLGGRELTYF; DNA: TGTGCCAGCAGCTTAGGAGGGCGGGAGTTAACATACTTC
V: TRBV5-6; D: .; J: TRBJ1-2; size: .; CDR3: CASSLGSQWNTF; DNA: TGTGCCAGCAGCTTGGGTTCCCAATGGAACACCTTC
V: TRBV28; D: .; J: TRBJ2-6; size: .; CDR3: CASNGANVLTF; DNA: TGTGCCAGCAATGGGGCCAACGTCCTGACTTTC
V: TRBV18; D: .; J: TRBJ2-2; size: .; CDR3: CASGKRRDLNSGELFF; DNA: TGTGCCAGCGGGAAACGCCGGGACCTCAACTCCGGGGAGCTGTTTTTT
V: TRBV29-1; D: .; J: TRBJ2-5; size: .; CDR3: CSVRIVEETQYF; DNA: TGCAGCGTAAGAATCGTGGAAGAGACCCAGTACTTC
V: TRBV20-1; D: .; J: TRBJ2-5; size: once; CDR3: CSAWGGEETQYF; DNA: TGCAGTGCTTGGGGCGGAGAAGAGACCCAGTACTTC
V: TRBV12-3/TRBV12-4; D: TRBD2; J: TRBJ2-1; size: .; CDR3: CASSPLAGPRGEQFF; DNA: TGTGCCAGCAGTCCCCTAGCGGGGCCCCGGGGTGAGCAGTTCTTC
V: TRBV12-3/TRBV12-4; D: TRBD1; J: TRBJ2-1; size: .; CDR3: CASSFGDRPNEQFF; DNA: TGTGCCAGCAGTTTCGGGGACAGACCCAATGAGCAGTTCTTC
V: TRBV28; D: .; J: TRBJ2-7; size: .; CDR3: CASSSSPPAYEQYF; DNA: TGTGCCAGCAGTTCATCCCCGCCAGCCTACGAGCAGTACTTC
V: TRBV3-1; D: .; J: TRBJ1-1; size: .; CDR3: CASSLLGTEAFF; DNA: TGTGCCAGCTCCCTCCTTGGGACTGAAGCTTTCTTT
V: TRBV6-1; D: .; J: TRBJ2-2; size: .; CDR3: CASSADRSTGELFF; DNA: TGTGCCAGCAGTGCAGATCGGAGTACCGGGGAGCTGTTTTTT
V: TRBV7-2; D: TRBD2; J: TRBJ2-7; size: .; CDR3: CASSLRSAGGSEQYF; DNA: TGTGCCAGCAGCTTAAGGTCAGCGGGAGGTAGTGAGCAGTACTTC
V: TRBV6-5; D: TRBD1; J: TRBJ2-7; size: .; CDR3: CASSYGGQLHEQYF; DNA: TGTGCCAGCAGTTACGGGGGACAGCTCCACGAGCAGTACTTC
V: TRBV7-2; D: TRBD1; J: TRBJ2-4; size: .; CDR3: CASSLQGATKNIQYF; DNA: TGTGCCAGCAGCCTACAGGGGGCTACCAAAAACATTCAGTACTTC
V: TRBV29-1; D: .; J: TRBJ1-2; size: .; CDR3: CSGGESYGYTF; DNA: TGCAGCGGGGGGGAGAGCTATGGCTACACCTTC
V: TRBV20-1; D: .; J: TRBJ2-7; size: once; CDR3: CSASHRAAYEQYF; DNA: TGCAGTGCTAGTCACAGGGCGGCCTACGAGCAGTACTTC
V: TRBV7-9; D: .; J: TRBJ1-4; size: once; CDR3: CASSEGATNEKLFF; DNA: TGTGCCAGCAGTGAGGGTGCAACTAATGAAAAACTGTTTTTT
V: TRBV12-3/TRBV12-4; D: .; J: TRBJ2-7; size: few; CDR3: CASSQGQFYEQYF; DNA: TGTGCCAGCAGTCAAGGACAGTTCTACGAGCAGTACTTC
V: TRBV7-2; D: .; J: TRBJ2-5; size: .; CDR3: CASSPGVETQYF; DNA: TGTGCCAGCAGCCCAGGGGTAGAGACCCAGTACTTC
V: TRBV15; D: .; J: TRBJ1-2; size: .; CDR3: CATSSGYGYTF; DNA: TGTGCCACCAGCTCAGGGTATGGCTACACCTTC
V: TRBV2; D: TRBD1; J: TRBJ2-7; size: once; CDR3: CASSADRTYEQYF; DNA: TGTGCCAGCAGTGCGGACAGGACCTACGAGCAGTACTTC
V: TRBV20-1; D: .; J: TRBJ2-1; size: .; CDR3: CSARDTARDGHEQFF; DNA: TGCAGTGCCCGAGACACTGCAAGAGACGGCCATGAGCAGTTCTTC
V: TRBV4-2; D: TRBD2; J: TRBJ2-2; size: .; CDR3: CASSRKTSGVNTGELFF; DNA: TGTGCCAGCAGCCGAAAGACTAGCGGGGTGAACACCGGGGAGCTGTTTTTT
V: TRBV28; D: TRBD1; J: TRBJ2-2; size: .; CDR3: CATPGQGYTGELFF; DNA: TGTGCCACCCCGGGACAGGGGTACACCGGGGAGCTGTTTTTT
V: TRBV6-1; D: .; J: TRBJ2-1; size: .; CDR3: CASSEAANGGLHEQFF; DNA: TGTGCCAGCAGTGAAGCCGCGAATGGGGGCCTCCATGAGCAGTTCTTC
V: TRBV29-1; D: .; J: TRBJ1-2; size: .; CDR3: CSVEAGGYTF; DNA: TGCAGCGTTGAAGCGGGCGGCTACACCTTC
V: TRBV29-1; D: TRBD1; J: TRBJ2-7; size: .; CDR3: CSALDRSYYEQYF; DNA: TGCAGCGCTCTGGACAGGAGCTACTACGAGCAGTACTTC
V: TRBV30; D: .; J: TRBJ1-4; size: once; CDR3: CASQRNEKLFF; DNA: TGTGCCAGTCAGCGAAATGAAAAACTGTTTTTT
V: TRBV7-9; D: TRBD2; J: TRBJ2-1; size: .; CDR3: CASSSPGLAGLDNEQFF; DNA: TGTGCCAGCAGCTCCCCGGGACTAGCGGGACTTGACAATGAGCAGTTCTTC
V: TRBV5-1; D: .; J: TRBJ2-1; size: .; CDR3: CASSTGDAYNEQFF; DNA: TGCGCCAGCAGTACGGGAGACGCCTACAATGAGCAGTTCTTC
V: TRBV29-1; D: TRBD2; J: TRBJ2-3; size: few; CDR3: CSVVLAGGTDTQYF; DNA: TGCAGCGTTGTATTAGCGGGAGGAACAGATACGCAGTATTTT
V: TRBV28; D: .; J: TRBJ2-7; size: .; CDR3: CASSWDAGKSYEQYF; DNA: TGTGCCAGCAGTTGGGATGCGGGGAAATCCTACGAGCAGTACTTC
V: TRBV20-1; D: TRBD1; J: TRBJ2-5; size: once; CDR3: CSAKGQWLQETQYF; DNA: TGCAGTGCCAAGGGACAGTGGCTCCAAGAGACCCAGTACTTC
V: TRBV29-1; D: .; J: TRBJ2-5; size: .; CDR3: CSAERHPETQYF; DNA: TGCAGCGCCGAACGGCACCCAGAGACCCAGTACTTC
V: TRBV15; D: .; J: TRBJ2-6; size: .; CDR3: CATSRPGESGANVLTF; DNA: TGTGCCACCAGCAGACCCGGGGAATCTGGGGCCAACGTCCTGACTTTC
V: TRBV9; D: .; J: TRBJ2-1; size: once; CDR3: CASSLARGSYNEQFF; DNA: TGTGCCAGCAGTCTAGCCAGGGGATCCTACAATGAGCAGTTCTTC
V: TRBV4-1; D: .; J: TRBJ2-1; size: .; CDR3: CASSQEGGKYNEQFF; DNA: TGCGCCAGCAGCCAAGAAGGGGGAAAGTACAATGAGCAGTTCTTC
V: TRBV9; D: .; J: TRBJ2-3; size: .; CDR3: CASSVDSSTDTQYF; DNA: TGTGCCAGCAGCGTAGACTCTAGCACAGATACGCAGTATTTT
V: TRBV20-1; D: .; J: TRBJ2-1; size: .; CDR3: CSARIPIHNEQFF; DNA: TGCAGTGCTAGAATCCCCATACACAATGAGCAGTTCTTC
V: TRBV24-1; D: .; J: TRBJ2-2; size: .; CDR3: CATSDQAPLGELFF; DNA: TGTGCCACCAGTGATCAGGCCCCTCTGGGGGAGCTGTTTTTT
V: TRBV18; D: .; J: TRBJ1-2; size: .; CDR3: CASSPFDGNYGYTF; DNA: TGTGCCAGCTCACCGTTCGACGGGAACTATGGCTACACCTTC
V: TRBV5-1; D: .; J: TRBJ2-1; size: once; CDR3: CASSPEVRTAYNEQFF; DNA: TGCGCCAGCAGCCCGGAGGTTCGGACGGCCTACAATGAGCAGTTCTTC
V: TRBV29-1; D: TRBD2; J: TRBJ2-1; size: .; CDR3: CSGLAGGLSEQFF; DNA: TGCAGCGGGCTAGCGGGAGGGCTCAGTGAGCAGTTCTTC
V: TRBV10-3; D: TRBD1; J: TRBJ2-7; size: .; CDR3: CAISGRDSYYEQYF; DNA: TGTGCCATCAGTGGCCGGGACAGCTACTACGAGCAGTACTTC
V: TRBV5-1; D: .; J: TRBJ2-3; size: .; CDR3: CASSLGQPTDTQYF; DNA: TGCGCCAGCAGCTTGGGACAACCTACAGATACGCAGTATTTT
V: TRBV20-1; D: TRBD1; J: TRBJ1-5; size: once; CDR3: CSARGQGSNQPQHF; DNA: TGCAGTGCCCGTGGACAGGGAAGCAATCAGCCCCAGCATTTT
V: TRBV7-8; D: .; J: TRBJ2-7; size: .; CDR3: CASSHKPGRRSYEQYF; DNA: TGTGCCAGCAGCCACAAGCCCGGGCGCCGCTCCTACGAGCAGTACTTC
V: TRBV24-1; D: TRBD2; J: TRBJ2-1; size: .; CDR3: CATSEIPLAGARDEQFF; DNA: TGTGCCACCAGTGAGATTCCACTAGCGGGAGCGAGGGATGAGCAGTTCTTC
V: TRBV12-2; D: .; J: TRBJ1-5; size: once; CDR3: CASRRTGQGFGQPQHF; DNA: TGTGCAAGTCGTCGTACGGGACAGGGCTTTGGTCAGCCCCAGCATTTT
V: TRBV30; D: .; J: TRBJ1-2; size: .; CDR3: CAWSVAPYGYTF; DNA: TGTGCCTGGAGTGTGGCCCCCTATGGCTACACCTTC
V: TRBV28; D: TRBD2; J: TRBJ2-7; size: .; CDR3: CASRARGVDSYEQYF; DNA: TGTGCCAGCAGGGCTCGGGGGGTAGATTCCTACGAGCAGTACTTC
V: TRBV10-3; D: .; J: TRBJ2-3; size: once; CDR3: CAISARGTSTDTQYF; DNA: TGTGCCATCAGTGCGAGGGGAACTAGCACAGATACGCAGTATTTT
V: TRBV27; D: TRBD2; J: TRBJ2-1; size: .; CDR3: CASSLSLAGASYNEQFF; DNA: TGTGCCAGCAGTTTGTCCCTAGCGGGTGCCTCCTACAATGAGCAGTTCTTC
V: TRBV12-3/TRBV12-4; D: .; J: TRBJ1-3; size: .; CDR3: CASSLAWGNTIYF; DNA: TGTGCCAGCAGTTTAGCTTGGGGAAACACCATATATTTT
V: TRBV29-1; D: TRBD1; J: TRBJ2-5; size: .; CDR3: CSVESGTGFGETQYF; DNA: TGCAGCGTTGAATCTGGGACAGGGTTCGGTGAGACCCAGTACTTC
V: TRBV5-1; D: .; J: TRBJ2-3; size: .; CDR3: CASRSSWAGDTQYF; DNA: TGCGCCAGCAGGTCTAGCTGGGCGGGAGATACGCAGTATTTT